This TCR beta chain was recorded in a study of PD-1 blockade in classical Hodgkin lymphoma. Study-level background: Administration of nivolumab to patients was at 3 mg/kg intravenously every 2 weeks. Study-level points and caveats: A reduction in baseline TCR diversity was reportedly seen in newly diagnosed patients relative to healthy donors. Newly diagnosed patients and complete responders had comparable diversity at baseline.

V lost 0 bases and J lost 8, with 13 bases in between. The CDR3 has 15 residues. The germline gives CDR1 SEHNR, CDR2 FQNEAQ (reference sequence). Note on this clone: As yet, its antigen is unknown.

Sequencing was performed with immunoSEQ multiplex PCR; in TCRdb, only in-frame clones are kept and a portion is missing. This sample has roughly 28,000 clones, with around four fifths found just once. Every patient experienced relapse after autologous stem cell transplantation, and brentuximab vedotin exposure varied. Patients had relapsed/refractory classical Hodgkin lymphoma with complete response, partial response or progressive disease as best response. The material was peripheral blood mononuclear cells (PBMCs), obtained before the second cycle of nivolumab. This chain uses TRBV7-9 with TRBJ1-4; D unresolved. This clonotype was obtained from a human donor with classical Hodgkin lymphoma. This chain's CDR3 is CASSLARQFEEKLFF. The CDR3 nucleotides read TGTGCCAGCAGCTTAGCGCGGCAGTTTGAAGAAAAACTGTTTTTT.